The 26 T cell receptor beta chains in this list originate from one sample, sequenced in a study of human T cells and chemical hapten exposure. Documented time point: patch test 1, 2 weeks after DPC sensitization. This sample's treatment: therapeutic diphenylcyclopropenone sensitization with weekly scalp DPC. TCRdb itself ran the RACE reads through MiXCR, one entry per CDR3 protein. The sample lists 300,000 to 450,000 distinct CDR3 sequences; nearly 5% were seen once. The sample was whole blood, taken in connection with sensitization to the hapten diphenylcyclopropenone (DPC). The receptors here all came from a woman in her forties or fifties with alopecia areata. Some clones in this sample may be carry-over from other donors' samples.

This clonotype was detected many times. J is TRBJ2-3 and V is TRBV2; TRBD2 aligns across 15 bases. The CDR3 is 20 amino acids. Trimming removed 5 bases from V and 0 bases from J; junction bases left unmatched: 12. The germline gives CDR1 SNHLY, CDR2 FYNNEI. The CDR3 region is CASSFPGLAGGLTSTDTQYF. CDR3 in DNA: TGTGCCAGCAGTTTTCCGGGACTAGCGGGAGGCCTGACTAGCACAGATACGCAGTATTTT. The whole variable domain, remainder taken from reference TRBV2 and TRBJ2-3, is EPEVTQTPSHQVTQMGQEVILRCVPISNHLYFYWYRQILGQKVEFLVSFYNNEISEKSEIFDDQFSVERPDGSNFTLKIRSTKLEDSAMYFCASSFPGLAGGLTSTDTQYFGPGTRLTVL.

To note about this clonotype: This sequence may be a read error, since a much larger clone differs from it by one base. The chain employs TRBV5-1 and TRBJ2-1; D is uncertain. CDR1 and CDR2 (germline): SGHRS, YFSETQ. The CDR3 loop spans 16 amino acids. V lost 3 bases to trimming and J lost 4 bases, with 17 bases between them. The CDR3 sequence is CASSSLGPIGYNEQFF. CDR3 bases: TGCGCCAGCAGCTCTCTTGGGCCGATAGGGTACAATGAGCAGTTCTTC.

Only a few counts were recorded for this clonotype. This chain connects TRBV5-1 to TRBJ2-7; 10 positions match TRBD2. The CDR3 consists of 18 residues. Losses at the gene ends were 2 bases for V and 0 bases for J; bases not matched to a gene: 11. CDR1 and CDR2 from the germline V gene are SGHRS and YFSETQ. In DNA, the CDR3 is TGCGCCAGCAGCTTTGGGGACCCTAGCGGGGGCCCCTCCTACGAGCAGTACTTC. Residues: CASSFGDPSGGPSYEQYF.

This clonotype showed up many times. The chain is built from TRBV10-3 and TRBJ1-2; D is perhaps TRBD1 (6 bases). The V gene's germline CDR1 is ENHRY and CDR2 SYGVKD. The CDR3 is made up of 12 amino acids. Trimming took off 3 bases at V and 8 bases at J, with 10 bases between the two ends. CDR3 sequence: CAISEGGGGYTF. CDR3 sequence (DNA): TGTGCCATCAGTGAAGGGGGTGGCGGCTACACCTTC.

The chain employs TRBV3-1 and TRBJ2-3; D is tentatively TRBD1 or TRBD2 (5 bases each). Trimming stripped 0 bases from V and 0 bases from J, with 10 bases between. Germline CDR1 reads LGHDT; CDR2 reads YNNKEL (reference sequence). The CDR3 extends over 16 amino acids. CDR3 sequence reads: CASSQESGPSTDTQYF. For the CDR3, the DNA is TGTGCCAGCAGCCAAGAATCGGGGCCTAGCACAGATACGCAGTATTTT.

This clonotype has ten or more counts. The CDR3 bases are TGTGCCAGCAGCTTGGGGACAGGGGCCTATAGCAATCAGCCCCAGCATTTT. Its translation: CASSLGTGAYSNQPQHF. The chain combines TRBV7-2 with TRBJ1-5; 10 nucleotides align to TRBD1. The CDR3 contains 17 residues. V was pared by 3 bases and J by 0 bases, with 5 bases of the junction left unmatched. CDR1 SGHTA and CDR2 FQGNSA come from the germline V gene.

This chain uses TRBV20-1 with TRBJ2-6; 8 nucleotides align to TRBD1. Trimming took 6 bases from V and 3 from J; bases not matched to a gene: 4. The germline V gene encodes CDR1 DFQATT and CDR2 SNEGSKA (reference sequence). This CDR3 region has 14 residues. CDR3 DNA sequence: TGCAGTGCCAAGGACAGGGTTGGGGCCAACGTCCTGACTTTC. Translation: CSAKDRVGANVLTF.

The gene calls are TRBV4-2 and TRBJ2-5; possible D gene TRBD1, 6 bases. Germline V lookup: CDR1 LGHNA, CDR2 YNFKEQ. The CDR3 is made up of 15 amino acids. Trimming left V 0 bases short and J 4 bases short, with 12 bases between. CDR3 sequence: CASSQDLRGSETQYF. CDR3 sequence (DNA): TGTGCCAGCAGCCAAGATCTGAGGGGGTCAGAGACCCAGTACTTC.

The genes are TRBV24-1 and TRBJ2-1; perhaps TRBD2 as D (5 bases). This CDR3 has 12 residues. Trimming shortened V by 6 bases and J by 6 bases, and 8 bases separated the two germline ends. Germline V gene data show CDR1 as KGHDR and CDR2 as SFDVKD. The CDR3 sequence: CATSRELNEQFF. CDR3 sequence (DNA): TGTGCCACCAGTCGGGAACTCAATGAGCAGTTCTTC.

This chain links TRBV25-1 with TRBJ2-5; D remains unclear. V gave up 0 bases and J gave up 5 bases, with 7 bases separating them. Germline CDR1 reads MGHDK; CDR2 reads SYGVNS. The CDR3 is 13 residues long. CDR3 DNA: TGTGCCAGCAGTGAATATAGCATCGAGACCCAGTACTTC. Its protein is CASSEYSIETQYF.

This clonotype was seen more than once but under ten times. V is TRBV12-3 or TRBV12-4 and J is TRBJ2-5; D is uncertain. Trimming removed 3 bases from V and 2 bases from J, with 13 bases in between. CDR3 length: 15 amino acids. In nucleotides, the CDR3 is TGTGCCAGCAGTTTTTCGGTAGCAGCACAAGAGACCCAGTACTTC. It yields the protein CASSFSVAAQETQYF.

This clonotype was counted many times. This sequence joins TRBV18 and TRBJ2-3; 7 nucleotides match TRBD1. The CDR3 runs 14 residues. The V gene's germline CDR1 is KGHSH and CDR2 LQKENI. Losses at the gene ends were 8 bases for V and 2 bases for J; bases not matched to a gene: 7. DNA of the CDR3: TGTGCCAGCAAGTGGGGACAGAACACAGATACGCAGTATTTT. It translates to CASKWGQNTDTQYF.

V is TRBV29-1 and J is TRBJ1-6; 8 bases are shared with TRBD1. Germline loops: CDR1 SQVTM, CDR2 ANQGSEA. V shed 5 bases, J shed 7 bases, and the junction held 4 bases outside the gene matches. The CDR3 contains 13 residues. CDR3 residues: CSVLTGANSPLHF. CDR3 nucleotides: TGCAGCGTTCTGACAGGGGCGAATTCACCCCTCCACTTT. The variable domain in full, with the rest retrieved from reference TRBV29-1 and TRBJ1-6, is SAVISQKPSRDICQRGTSLTIQCQVDSQVTMMFWYRQQPGQSLTLIATANQGSEATYESGFVIDKFPISRPNLTFSTLTVSNMSPEDSSIYLCSVLTGANSPLHFGNGTRLTVT.

The table lists this clonotype with a few counts. The chain recombines TRBV7-2 with TRBJ1-2; D is uncertain. The ends were cut back, 2 bases at V and 0 bases at J, with 7 bases in the middle. The CDR3 loop spans 14 amino acids. From germline, CDR1 is SGHTA and CDR2 FQGNSA. The CDR3 loop is CASSLFTPNYGYTF. CDR3 bases: TGTGCCAGCAGCTTATTTACCCCTAACTATGGCTACACCTTC.

The V call is TRBV28, the J call TRBJ2-3; D is perhaps TRBD1 (5 bases). There are 15 residues in the CDR3. The V gene lost 1 base and the J gene lost 1 base, with 9 bases spanning the gap. The germline CDR1 and CDR2 sequences are MDHEN and SYDVKM. The DNA of the CDR3 is TGTGCCAGCAGTTTATTACAGGCCGGCACAGATACGCAGTATTTT. Translating it yields CASSLLQAGTDTQYF. The whole variable domain, remainder taken from reference TRBV28 and TRBJ2-3, is DVKVTQSSRYLVKRTGEKVFLECVQDMDHENMFWYRQDPGLGLRLIYFSYDVKMKEKGDIPEGYSVSREKKERFSLILESASTNQTSMYLCASSLLQAGTDTQYFGPGTRLTVL.

This clonotype was seen ten or more times. The gene calls are TRBV15 and TRBJ2-7; TRBD2 matches at 11 bases. The trim removed 5 bases at V and 1 base at J, leaving 10 bases unmatched. Per the germline V gene, CDR1 is LNHNV and CDR2 is YYDKDF (reference sequence). The CDR3 covers 17 residues. The CDR3 region has the DNA TGTGCCACCAGCCAGGGCCCGGGACTAGCGGCGTCCTACGAGCAGTACTTC. This codes for CATSQGPGLAASYEQYF.

A few counts support this clonotype. The rearrangement uses TRBV5-1 and TRBJ1-5, with no clear D. There are 16 residues in the CDR3. The V end was cut by 4 bases, the J end by 2 bases, with 16 bases between. Per germline, CDR1 SGHRS and CDR2 YFSETQ. CDR3 bases: TGCGCCAGCAGCCTGGAAAGCTCCGGGGGCAATCAGCCCCAGCATTTT. This encodes CASSLESSGGNQPQHF.

This clonotype came up many times. CDR3 sequence: CASSLGQGALEQYF. In DNA form, the CDR3 reads TGTGCCAGCAGTTTGGGACAGGGGGCCCTCGAGCAGTACTTC. The V and J genes are TRBV27 and TRBJ2-7, with 12 bases lining up with TRBD1. Trimming took 3 bases from V and 6 from J; bases not matched to a gene: 3. The CDR3 is 14 residues long. Germline-derived CDR1 and CDR2 are MNHEY and SMNVEV (reference sequence).

In this sample, this clonotype turned up many times. The chain combines TRBV6-5 with TRBJ1-2; the D gene is possibly TRBD1 (5 bases). V lost 8 bases, J lost 8 bases, and 18 bases lay in between. The CDR3 runs 13 residues. In germline, CDR1 is MNHEY, CDR2 SVGAGI. CDR3 sequence (DNA): TGTGCCAGCTGCGTTAACGGGGGTTTCGGCTACACCTTC. Residues: CASCVNGGFGYTF.

This clonotype has at least ten counts. The chain is built from TRBV5-4 and TRBJ2-1, with 7 bases matching TRBD1. J gave up 6 bases and V 3 bases, and 3 bases lay outside the gene matches. The CDR3 is made up of 13 amino acids. CDR1 and CDR2 from the germline V gene are SGHNT and YYREEE (reference sequence). CDR3 DNA sequence: TGTGCCAGCAGCTGGAACAGGGGCAATGAGCAGTTCTTC. Protein sequence: CASSWNRGNEQFF.

The J gene is TRBJ2-7, the V gene TRBV9; 8 bases match TRBD1. Germline CDR1 SGDLS, CDR2 YYNGEE. The V and J ends lost 0 bases and 4 bases, in that order; junction bases with no gene match: 6. The CDR3 contains 15 residues. CDR3 sequence: CASSVGSGGEYEQYF. The CDR3 nucleotides read TGTGCCAGCAGCGTAGGGTCAGGGGGCGAATACGAGCAGTACTTC.

V is TRBV5-4 and J is TRBJ1-6; possibly TRBD1 for D (6 bases). The CDR3 sequence is 14 residues long. Deletions cut 1 base from V and 10 bases from J, with 12 bases between. The germline V gene encodes CDR1 SGHNT and CDR2 YYREEE (reference sequence). CDR3 loop: CASSLSRGESPLHF. CDR3 DNA: TGTGCCAGCAGCTTGAGCAGGGGCGAATCACCCCTCCACTTT.

There are many counts of this clonotype. The chain combines TRBV10-3 with TRBJ2-3; no definite D call. The CDR3 runs to 16 residues. The V gene's germline CDR1 is ENHRY and CDR2 SYGVKD. Trimming pared 0 bases from V and 1 base from J, leaving 11 bases between. For the CDR3, the DNA is TGTGCCATCAGTGAGTCGGAAATACATCGCACAGATACGCAGTATTTT. It codes for CAISESEIHRTDTQYF.

This clonotype was recorded many times. The V gene is TRBV29-1, the J gene TRBJ2-7; either TRBD1 or TRBD2 may supply D (5 bases each). The ends were cut back, 2 bases at V and 2 bases at J, with 16 bases in the middle. CDR1 is SQVTM and CDR2 is ANQGSEA in the germline V gene. The CDR3 consists of 15 residues. The CDR3 DNA reads TGCAGCGTTGAATTGGGGGTGGCCTCGGCCTACGAGCAGTACTTC. Protein sequence: CSVELGVASAYEQYF.

This clonotype was observed many times. The chain recombines TRBV5-1 with TRBJ2-3, with no clear D. The CDR3 extends over 12 amino acids. V gave up 5 bases and J gave up 2 bases, with 6 bases separating them. The V gene's germline CDR1 is SGHRS and CDR2 YFSETQ. CDR3 in amino acids: CASSSDTDTQYF. CDR3 coding DNA: TGCGCCAGCAGTTCCGACACAGATACGCAGTATTTT.

The rearrangement links TRBV12-5 to TRBJ1-1; tentative D call: TRBD1 (6 bases). Trimming removed 6 bases from V and 4 bases from J, with 12 bases in between. Germline CDR1 LGHNT, CDR2 FRNRAP. This CDR3 is built from 13 residues. The CDR3 region is CASGSTGFTEAFF. The CDR3 DNA sequence: TGTGCTAGTGGGTCTACAGGGTTCACTGAAGCTTTCTTT.